Ten or more counts support the clone carrying this T cell receptor (beta chain). This sample was included in a study of regulatory T cells in long-lasting Graves disease. The CDR3 consists of 16 residues. V lost 8 bases, J lost 5 bases, and 21 bases lay in between. Germline loops: CDR1 SGHAT, CDR2 FQNNGV. Through Arm-PCR of CDR3 regions and iRepertoire HTBI primers, TCR beta libraries were built. In the study's own analysis: The samples yielded about 63 TRBV and around 15 TRBJ segments. One entry per CDR3 protein results from TCRdb running MiXCR on the multiplex PCR reads. The V and J calls follow TCRdb's processing rather than the paper's. In the table there are approximately 400,000 distinct CDR3 sequences, roughly 10% of which are singletons. Described time point: newly diagnosed GD, antithyroid drugs for less than 3 months. With RNA extracted from PBMCs as input, the TCR library was made. A further study also used this sample, focusing on T cells in Graves' hyperthyroidism and ophthalmopathy.

The source is a woman aged 18-30 years with Graves disease. The chain carries TRBV11-2 and TRBJ2-2, with D perhaps being TRBD1 or TRBD2 (7 bases each). This material consisted of peripheral blood mononuclear cells (PBMCs), taken at new diagnosis, from a patient treated with antithyroid drugs. CDR3 amino acids: CASRNIRQGGTGELFF. The CDR3 coding sequence is TGTGCCAGCCGCAATATTAGACAGGGAGGGACCGGGGAGCTGTTTTTT.